This TCR beta chain stems from a study of beta chain features in type 1 diabetes. Study as a whole: Sorted cells examined across all samples numbered 85 million to 130 million. Study observations and caveats: Individuals with type 1 diabetes displayed fewer insertions and more deletions at VDJ junctions. For TCRB rearrangement, an influence of HLA type remained unresolved here. People with Type 1 diabetes carried modestly yet significantly shorter TCRB CDR3s in all four CD4+ subsets.

Via the markers CD45RO/CCR7/CD25/CD127/CD95/CD27, stem cell-like memory, regulatory, central memory and naive CD4+ cells were sorted. The junction had 1 base not matched to a gene; V was cut back by 2 bases and J by 2 bases. The germline V gene has CDR1 SGHAT and CDR2 FQNNGV. This CDR3 region has 14 residues. The entirety of the isolated RNA underwent reverse transcription, so expressed TCRB transcripts were sequenced. Profiling relied on immunoSEQ multiplex PCR, and the TCRdb table lists in-frame clones only, not all of them. The table records roughly 700,000 clones, roughly 13% of them present only once. Worth noting for this clone: Its antigen is not identified.

The J gene is TRBJ2-3, the V gene TRBV11-2; 7 bases line up with TRBD1. The sequencing input was naive CD4+ T cells from blood. This TCR derives from a man younger than 35 with type 1 diabetes. The CDR3 sequence: CASSLTGVTDTQYF. The CDR3 region has the DNA TGTGCCAGCAGCTTAACAGGGGTCACAGATACGCAGTATTTT.